The sequence of this T cell receptor (beta chain) was determined in a study of breast tumors, draining lymph nodes, adjacent tissues. Points from the study as a whole: Tumors had less TCR diversity than lymph nodes, more than nontumor tissue. Compared with basal-like, luminal-like tumors shared significantly more repertoire with nontumor tissue. Data only fit, rather than demonstrated, lymph node origin of most tumor T cells.

The sample holds many counts of this clonotype. Its antigen remains unidentified. TCRdb analysed the multiplex PCR reads with MiXCR anew, one entry per CDR3 protein. The table has around 140,000 distinct CDR3 sequences, approximately 32% seen once. V lost 2 bases, J lost 7 bases, and 15 bases lay in between. The CDR3 spans 13 residues. Germline CDR1 DFQATT, CDR2 SNEGSKA (reference sequence). The lymph nodes were axillary draining lymph nodes from breast cancer patients. The chain combines TRBV20-1 with TRBJ2-7; D possibly corresponds to TRBD2 (5 bases). Sequenced sample: axillary lymph node tissue. The clonotype comes from a female donor with breast cancer. Some clones in this sample may be carry-over from other donors' samples. The CDR3 DNA reads TGCAGTGCTAGACCCACTCCGGGGTTTGAGCAGTACTTC. Amino acids: CSARPTPGFEQYF.